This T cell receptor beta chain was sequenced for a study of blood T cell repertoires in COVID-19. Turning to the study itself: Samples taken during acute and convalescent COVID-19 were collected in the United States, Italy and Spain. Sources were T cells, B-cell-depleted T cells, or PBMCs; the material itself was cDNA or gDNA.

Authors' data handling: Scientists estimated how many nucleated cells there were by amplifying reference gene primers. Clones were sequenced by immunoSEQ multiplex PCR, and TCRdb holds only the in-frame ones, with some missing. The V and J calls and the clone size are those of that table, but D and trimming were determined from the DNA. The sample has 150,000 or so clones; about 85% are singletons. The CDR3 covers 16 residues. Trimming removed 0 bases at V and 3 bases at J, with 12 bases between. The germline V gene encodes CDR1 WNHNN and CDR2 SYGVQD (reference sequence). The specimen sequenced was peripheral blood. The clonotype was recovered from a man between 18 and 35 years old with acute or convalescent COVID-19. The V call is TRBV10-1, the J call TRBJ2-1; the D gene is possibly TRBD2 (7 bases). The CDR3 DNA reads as TGCGCCAGCAGTGAGTCTACGGGGGGCCTCTACAATGAGCAGTTCTTC. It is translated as CASSESTGGLYNEQFF.